The present entry profiles one TCR beta chain with its context. Its antigen remains unidentified. Deletions cut 2 bases from V and 3 bases from J, with 8 bases between. The CDR3 runs 13 residues. Germline values: CDR1 MGHRA, CDR2 YSYEKL. The sample belongs to a study of T cell clonotyping in hematopoietic cell transplantation. Study-level points and caveats: Higher Inverse Simpson Index values in graft donor and pretransplant recipient predicted broader posttransplant TCR diversity. Pathologically expanded recipient clonotypes increased progressively from day 30 to day 180 as diversity fell. At the given depth, recipient repertoires were over 95% de novo clonotypes. No sorting was done, leaving CD4 and CD8 contributions mixed.

TCRdb's table, derived via immunoSEQ multiplex PCR, lists solely in-frame clones and lacks some. The table includes roughly 40,000 clones, about 93% detected once. The sequenced material came from peripheral blood mononuclear cells. The sequence was obtained from a woman in her forties or fifties in good health. Some clones in this sample may be carry-over from other donors' samples. The chain combines TRBV4-1 with TRBJ2-7; tentative D call: TRBD2 (5 bases). Written as DNA, the CDR3 is TGCGCCAGCAGCCAAATTAGCGACTACGAGCAGTACTTC. As protein: CASSQISDYEQYF.